What follows are 27 T cell receptor beta chains derived from one specimen sequenced in a study of blood T cell repertoires in COVID-19. TCRdb's table, derived via immunoSEQ multiplex PCR, lists solely in-frame clones and lacks some. In the table there are 260,000 or so clones, around 88% of which are singletons. The sequenced sample consisted of PBMCs or T cells enriched from blood (not recorded which). The receptors were sampled from a woman aged 40 to 50 with acute COVID-19.

This clone has only a few counts. J is TRBJ2-1 and V is TRBV5-1, with TRBD1 matching over 7 bases. Germline CDR1 SGHRS, CDR2 YFSETQ. With V trimmed by 0 bases and J by 7 bases, 7 bases remained unmatched. CDR3 length equals 15 residues. CDR3 in DNA: TGCGCCAGCAGCTTGGCGACAGGGTTTGCAAATGAGCAGTTCTTC. It specifies CASSLATGFANEQFF.

V usage is TRBV6-2 or TRBV6-3 and J usage is TRBJ2-7; TRBD1 matches 10 bases. Germline CDR1 MNHEY, CDR2 SVGEGT. The CDR3 sequence is 18 residues long. Germline trimming cut 0 bases from V and 6 bases from J; bases unmatched to any gene: 14. The DNA for the CDR3 is TGTGCCAGCAGTTACTCCTCGCTAAGGGACAGGGGTTCACGCGAGCAGTACGTC. Its protein product is CASSYSSLRDRGSREQYV.

The CDR3 region is CASSRDRGNQPQHF. The CDR3 region has the DNA TGTGCCAGCAGTCGGGACAGGGGCAATCAGCCCCAGCATTTT. The chain employs TRBV6-5 and TRBJ1-5, with 9 bases lining up with TRBD1. The germline V gene encodes CDR1 MNHEY and CDR2 SVGAGI. The length of the CDR3 is 14 residues. Germline trimming cut 5 bases from V and 2 bases from J; bases unmatched to any gene: 1.

The chain couples TRBV19 to TRBJ1-4, with 7 bases fitting TRBD1. Germline CDR1 LNHDA, CDR2 SQIVND (reference sequence). The CDR3 consists of 17 residues. V shed 4 bases, J shed 4 bases, and the junction held 12 bases outside the gene matches. This CDR3 is CASSTNQGEAGNEKLFF. The CDR3 coding sequence is TGTGCCAGTAGTACCAATCAGGGGGAGGCGGGTAATGAAAAACTGTTTTTT.

This clone was counted a single time. This sample includes further DNA sequences coding for the same CDR3. The CDR3 DNA reads as TGTGCCAGCTCGCCGACAGAGAACTATGGCTACACCTTC. This sequence encodes CASSPTENYGYTF. The chain has TRBV18 and TRBJ1-2, with a weak D call TRBD1 (5 bases). The CDR3 extends over 13 amino acids. Between the trimmed V and J ends, which lost 6 bases and 2 bases, there was a span of 10 bases. CDR1 KGHSH and CDR2 LQKENI come from the germline V gene. Variable domain in full (rest from reference TRBV18 and TRBJ1-2): NAGVMQNPRHLVRRRGQEARLRCSPMKGHSHVYWYRQLPEEGLKFMVYLQKENIIDESGMPKERFSAEFPKEGPSILRIQQVVRGDSAAYFCASSPTENYGYTFGSGTRLTVV.

This chain joins TRBV30 and TRBJ1-1; D may be TRBD1 (6 bases). The CDR3 totals 15 residues. V was pared by 3 bases and J by 1 base, with 15 bases between. CDR1 GTSNPN and CDR2 SVGIG come from the germline V gene (reference sequence). The CDR3 DNA reads as TGTGCCTGGAGGGGAAGGGGGGGAAAGAACACTGAAGCTTTCTTT. It codes for CAWRGRGGKNTEAFF.

This chain links TRBV6-5 with TRBJ2-7; D unclear. The germline V gene has CDR1 MNHEY and CDR2 SVGAGI. Deletions cut 4 bases from V and 6 bases from J, with 13 bases between. The CDR3 loop spans 13 amino acids. The CDR3 region has the DNA TGTGCCAGCAGTTTGGGCCCCGTCGGCGAGCAGTACGTC. Its translation: CASSLGPVGEQYV.

Only one count was recorded for this clone. CDR3 residues: CATSDPGTGSTDTQYF. In DNA, the CDR3 is TGTGCCACCAGTGACCCTGGGACAGGGAGTACAGATACGCAGTATTTT. This chain connects TRBV24-1 to TRBJ2-3; TRBD1 agrees at 9 bases. V was clipped by 4 bases and J by 3 bases; unmatched bases: 7. CDR3 length: 16 amino acids. CDR1 KGHDR and CDR2 SFDVKD come from the germline V gene.

This clone was observed a single time. This rearrangement joins TRBV29-1 to TRBJ1-1; tentatively, D is TRBD1 (5 bases). The CDR3 spans 12 residues. Germline V gives CDR1 SQVTM, CDR2 ANQGSEA. Trimming shortened V by 7 bases and J by 1 base, and 10 bases separated the two germline ends. CDR3 coding DNA: TGCAGCGCCGATGACAGGAACACTGAAGCTTTCTTT. Translation gives CSADDRNTEAFF.

This chain connects TRBV27 to TRBJ2-7, with 7 positions matching TRBD1. This CDR3 contains 15 residues. CDR1 MNHEY and CDR2 SMNVEV come from the germline V gene (reference sequence). Trimming removed 4 bases from V and 2 bases from J; junction bases left unmatched: 8. CDR3 in DNA: TGTGCCAGCAGTTCTACCCCGGACAGGACCTACGAGCAGTACGTC. This gives the protein CASSSTPDRTYEQYV.

The rearrangement links TRBV12-3 or TRBV12-4 to TRBJ1-1; unclear D gene. The CDR3 contains 13 residues. V lost 9 bases, J lost 0 bases, and 11 bases lay in between. CDR3 in amino acids: CASKPRVNTEAFF. The CDR3 DNA sequence: TGTGCCAGTAAGCCTCGCGTGAACACTGAAGCTTTCTTT.

This clone was picked up one time. V and J are TRBV5-1 and TRBJ1-1, with D possibly TRBD1 on 5 matching bases. CDR1 is SGHRS, CDR2 YFSETQ, per germline. Trimming stripped 0 bases from V and 6 bases from J, with 9 bases between. This CDR3 has 13 amino acids. CDR3 sequence reads: CASSLAGDSEAFF. The DNA of the CDR3 is TGCGCCAGCAGCTTGGCGGGGGACTCTGAAGCTTTCTTT.

V gene TRBV28 combines with J gene TRBJ1-2; D unclear. Germline V gives CDR1 MDHEN, CDR2 SYDVKM. The V end lost 10 bases, the J end lost 5 bases, and 8 bases lay between the germline ends. The CDR3 has 10 residues. CDR3 in amino acids: CATSLYGYTF. CDR3 nucleotide sequence: TGTGCCACAAGCCTTTATGGCTACACCTTC.

The rearrangement uses TRBV30 and TRBJ1-2; a weak D match, TRBD1 (6 bases). Per the germline V gene, CDR1 is GTSNPN and CDR2 is SVGIG (reference sequence). V was trimmed by 4 bases and J by 5 bases, leaving 14 bases between them. CDR3 length: 13 residues. The CDR3 here is CAWNRDIGYGYTF. CDR3 nucleotides: TGTGCCTGGAACCGGGACATTGGTTATGGCTACACCTTC.

This chain links TRBV9 with TRBJ1-3, with 7 nucleotides matching TRBD1. Germline V gives CDR1 SGDLS, CDR2 YYNGEE. The CDR3 has 17 residues. Germline trimming cut 0 bases from V and 0 bases from J; bases unmatched to any gene: 6. CDR3 nucleotide sequence: TGTGCCAGCAGCGTAGATAAGGGGGCCTACTCTGGAAACACCATATATTTT. This translates into CASSVDKGAYSGNTIYF. The full variable domain, with the rest looked up from reference TRBV9 and TRBJ1-3, is DSGVTQTPKHLITATGQRVTLRCSPRSGDLSVYWYQQSLDQGLQFLIQYYNGEERAKGNILERFSAQQFPDLHSELNLSSLELGDSALYFCASSVDKGAYSGNTIYFGEGSWLTVV.

This clone has a handful of counts. The chain is built from TRBV5-1 and TRBJ2-3; possible D gene TRBD2, 5 bases. Germline-derived CDR1 and CDR2 are SGHRS and YFSETQ. The CDR3 spans 18 residues. V gave up 0 bases and J gave up 1 base, with 18 bases separating them. The CDR3 spells CASSLGPFGAEGTDTQYF. The CDR3 nucleotides read TGCGCCAGCAGCTTGGGCCCCTTCGGTGCGGAGGGCACAGATACGCAGTATTTT.

This clone was seen just once. The V and J genes are TRBV11-1 and TRBJ1-1; D is undetermined. The V gene lost 7 bases and the J gene lost 0 bases, with 18 bases spanning the gap. The CDR3 has 16 residues. Germline CDR1 reads SGHAT; CDR2 reads FQDESV (reference sequence). CDR3 region: CASTGGGRKMNTEAFF. In nucleotides, the CDR3 is TGTGCCAGCACCGGAGGCGGGCGAAAGATGAACACTGAAGCTTTCTTT. The full variable domain, its missing parts supplied by reference TRBV11-1 and TRBJ1-1, is EAEVAQSPRYKITEKSQAVAFWCDPISGHATLYWYRQILGQGPELLVQFQDESVVDDSQLPKDRFSAERLKGVDSTLKIQPAELGDSAMYLCASTGGGRKMNTEAFFGQGTRLTVV.

This sequence joins TRBV4-1 and TRBJ2-1; 11 positions agree with TRBD1. The trim removed 3 bases at V and 9 bases at J, leaving 7 bases unmatched. CDR1 is MGHRA, CDR2 YSYEKL, per germline. This CDR3 has 15 residues. CDR3 in DNA: TGCGCCAGCAGCCAGAAGGACAGGGGGCCCTCTGAGCAGTTCTTC. Its translation: CASSQKDRGPSEQFF.

This clone appeared a single time. This chain joins TRBV9 and TRBJ1-2; no firm D call. Trimming removed 7 bases from V and 0 bases from J, with 4 bases in between. CDR1 and CDR2 from the germline V gene are SGDLS and YYNGEE. The CDR3 spans 11 residues. The CDR3 nucleotides are TGTGCCAGCGAGACTAACTATGGCTACACCTTC. This sequence encodes CASETNYGYTF.

There are a few counts of this clone. This rearrangement joins TRBV4-3 to TRBJ2-1; 13 bases map to TRBD2. The CDR3 length is 17 residues. CDR1 and CDR2 (germline): LGHNA, YSLEER. V gave up 4 bases and J gave up 4 bases; unmatched junction bases: 7. The CDR3 loop reads CASSLQLAGGLYNEQFF. The CDR3 DNA is TGCGCCAGCAGCCTACAACTAGCGGGAGGGTTATACAATGAGCAGTTCTTC.

The CDR3 DNA reads as TGCGCCAGCAGCATCGGACTAGCTAGGGCTGAGCAGTTCTTC. The encoded protein is CASSIGLARAEQFF. This chain connects TRBV5-1 to TRBJ2-1; 8 nucleotides line up with TRBD2. Trimming removed 4 bases from V and 9 bases from J; junction bases left unmatched: 9. This CDR3 is 14 amino acids long. Germline values: CDR1 SGHRS, CDR2 YFSETQ. Complete variable domain (other parts from reference TRBV5-1 and TRBJ2-1): KAGVTQTPRYLIKTRGQQVTLSCSPISGHRSVSWYQQTPGQGLQFLFEYFSETQRNKGNFPGRFSGRQFSNSRSEMNVSTLELGDSALYLCASSIGLARAEQFFGPGTRLTVL.

The V and J genes are TRBV24-1 and TRBJ2-1, with 12 bases matching TRBD2. The CDR3 covers 15 residues. Trimming cost V 6 bases and J 8 bases; bases outside gene matches: 7. Germline CDR1 is KGHDR and CDR2 is SFDVKD. The CDR3 region is CATSFRTSGTYEQFF. The DNA for the CDR3 is TGTGCCACCAGTTTTCGGACTAGCGGGACTTATGAGCAGTTCTTC.

The chain has TRBV19 and TRBJ1-5, with D possibly matching TRBD1 (5 bases). With 3 bases removed from V and 1 base from J, the gap between germline ends came to 19 bases. Looked up from germline, CDR1 is LNHDA and CDR2 is SQIVND (reference sequence). The CDR3 consists of 18 residues. The CDR3 reads CASSIFGWGRQSNQPQHF. DNA for the CDR3: TGTGCCAGTAGTATTTTCGGTTGGGGGAGGCAAAGCAATCAGCCCCAGCATTTT.

The V call is TRBV7-2, the J call TRBJ1-6, with 9 positions matching TRBD1. The CDR3 is 15 amino acids. Germline V gene lookup returns CDR1 SGHTA and CDR2 FQGNSA. V was clipped by 6 bases and J by 11 bases; unmatched bases: 11. CDR3 in DNA: TGTGCCAGCAGGGTTACAGGGGGCAGAGGGACACCCCTCCACTTT. Translated, it gives CASRVTGGRGTPLHF.

This chain connects TRBV27 to TRBJ1-1, with a weak D call TRBD1 (6 bases). This CDR3 is 16 amino acids long. The germline CDR1 and CDR2 sequences are MNHEY and SMNVEV (reference sequence). Trimming removed 3 bases at V and 9 bases at J, with 23 bases between. The CDR3, as DNA: TGTGCCAGCAGTTTTATATCCCCCTCAGCTCAGGGGAAAGCTTTCTTT. This gives the protein CASSFISPSAQGKAFF.

J is TRBJ2-6 and V is TRBV27; TRBD1 matches 9 bases. The germline V gene encodes CDR1 MNHEY and CDR2 SMNVEV (reference sequence). CDR3 length: 18 residues. The V gene end was trimmed by 5 bases and the J gene end by 0 bases; junction bases not matched to a gene: 8. The CDR3 nucleotides read TGTGCCAGCAGTCCCCGGACAGGGGTTTTCTCTGGGGCCAACGTCCTGACTTTC. Protein product: CASSPRTGVFSGANVLTF. The full variable domain, its missing parts supplied by reference TRBV27 and TRBJ2-6, is EAQVTQNPRYLITVTGKKLTVTCSQNMNHEYMSWYRQDPGLGLRQIYYSMNVEVTDKGDVPEGYKVSRKEKRNFPLILESPSPNQTSLYFCASSPRTGVFSGANVLTFGAGSRLTVL.

This clone came up a few times. V and J are TRBV7-2 and TRBJ1-4; 10 bases are shared with TRBD1. Germline trimming cut 1 base from V and 4 bases from J; bases unmatched to any gene: 6. The germline V gene has CDR1 SGHTA and CDR2 FQGNSA. The CDR3 extends over 17 amino acids. The CDR3 loop is CASSLVGQGVLNEKLFF. CDR3 sequence (DNA): TGTGCCAGCAGCTTAGTAGGACAGGGGGTTCTTAATGAAAAACTGTTTTTT.